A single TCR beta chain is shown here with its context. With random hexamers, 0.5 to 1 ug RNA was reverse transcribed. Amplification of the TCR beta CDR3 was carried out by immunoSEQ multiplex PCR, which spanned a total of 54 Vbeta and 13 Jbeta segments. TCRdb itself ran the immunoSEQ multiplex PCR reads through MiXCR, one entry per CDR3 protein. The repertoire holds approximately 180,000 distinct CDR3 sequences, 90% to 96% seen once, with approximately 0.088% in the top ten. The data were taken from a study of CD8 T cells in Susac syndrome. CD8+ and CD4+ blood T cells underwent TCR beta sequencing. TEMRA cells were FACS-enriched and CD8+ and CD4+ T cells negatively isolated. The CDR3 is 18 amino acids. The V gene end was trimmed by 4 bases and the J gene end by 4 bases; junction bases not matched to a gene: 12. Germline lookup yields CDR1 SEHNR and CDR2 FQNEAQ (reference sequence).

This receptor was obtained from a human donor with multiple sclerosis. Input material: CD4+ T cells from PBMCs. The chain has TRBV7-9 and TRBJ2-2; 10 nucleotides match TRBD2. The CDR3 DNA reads TGTGCCAGCAGCTCCCCGGAAAGCGGGGGGGCCGGCACCGGGGAGCTGTTTTTT. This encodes CASSSPESGGAGTGELFF.